This entry concerns a single TCR beta chain. Antigen: not known. This sample is part of a study of shared clonotypes between healthy human individuals. Adult donors, all healthy and HIV-negative, had no recent acute infections or vaccinations. Study-wide points: Tissues were not sampled, only blood, and their repertoires likely differ.

Replicate PCRs were loaded with roughly 300 ng DNA from unsorted PBMC, 29,000 or so T cell genomes. Methods used by the authors: Junction-only sequences produced by ImmunoSEQ had no quality scores, so filtering differed. Repertoires were generated with immunoSEQ multiplex PCR, while TCRdb's copy carries only in-frame clones and drops some. For V, J and clone size, that table is used; D and trimming come from the DNA. The sample records more than 400,000 clones, around 73% being singletons. The sequence was collected from a woman in her 40s in good health. Some clones in this sample may be carry-over from other donors' samples. The sequencing input was PBMCs.

The CDR3: CASCGLWEWSTGELFF. The CDR3 nucleotides read TGTGCCAGCTGCGGCTTATGGGAGTGGAGCACCGGGGAGCTGTTTTTT. The chain links TRBV28 to TRBJ2-2; D perhaps matches TRBD2 (5 bases). Germline CDR1 is MDHEN and CDR2 is SYDVKM. The CDR3 covers 16 residues. V dropped 8 bases and J dropped 4 bases, with 20 bases sitting between them.